Below, 2 T cell receptor beta chains from the same sample are listed, as sequenced in a study of early T cells in non-severe SARS-CoV-2 infection. TCRdb passed the 5' RACE reads through MiXCR, listing each CDR3 protein once. The sample lists 98,000 or so distinct CDR3 sequences; approximately 12% were seen once. The specimen was whole blood, collected at baseline. These receptors originate from an adult who was a healthcare worker with PCR-confirmed SARS-CoV-2 infection or an uninfected control (not recorded which).

Remarks on this clonotype: The junction does not match germline at one end; this may be a read error. This chain uses TRBV12-5 with TRBJ1-1, with a weak D call TRBD1 (6 bases). Germline assignment: CDR1 LGHNT and CDR2 FRNRAP. The CDR3 totals 16 residues. Written as DNA, the CDR3 is TGTGCTAGTGGCTTGGCAGGGGAAGGAATGAACACTGAAGCTTTCTTT. Translating it yields CASGLAGEGMNTEAFF.

The J gene is TRBJ1-4, the V gene TRBV4-1, with TRBD1 as a possible D gene (6 bases). V dropped 0 bases and J dropped 3 bases, with 8 bases sitting between them. The CDR3 has 15 residues. Germline V gene data show CDR1 as MGHRA and CDR2 as YSYEKL. CDR3 in amino acids: CASSQEQGPNEKLFF. The CDR3 nucleotides read TGCGCCAGCAGCCAAGAACAGGGCCCTAATGAAAAACTGTTTTTT.